This T cell receptor beta chain was observed in a study of CXCR3-negative and CXCR3-positive naive CD8 T cells. The CDR3 covers 16 residues. From germline, CDR1 is MDHEN and CDR2 SYDVKM. Findings and caveats of the study: CD5 surface expression was similar among naive subsets, and TCR strength was estimated by inference from TRB CDR3 properties. Diversity in memory CD8+ cells fell much lower than the comparably high levels seen in both naive subsets. CXCR3-positive naive cells had more hydrophobic TRB CDR3s than CXCR3-negative naive cells.

TRB cDNA libraries were made by UMI-labeled 5' RACE. TCRdb derives one entry per CDR3 protein from the 5' RACE reads, leaving out DNA. This table lists some 45,000 distinct CDR3 sequences. As regards this clonotype: The antigen is unknown.

Cells that were CD45RO-CCR7+CD27+CD95- constituted naive CD8+ T cells. The chain uses TRBV28 and TRBJ2-7; lacking DNA, the TRBD1 call made by TCRdb goes unchecked. The clonotype comes from a human donor in good health. Some clones in this sample may be carry-over from other donors' samples. Sequencing was done on a sample of naive CXCR3- CD8+ T cells from blood. The sample's subset: CD45RO-CCR7+CD27+CD95- naive CD8+ T cells lacking CXCR3 (TNR3-). The CDR3 region is CASSSGQGSKFYEQYF.